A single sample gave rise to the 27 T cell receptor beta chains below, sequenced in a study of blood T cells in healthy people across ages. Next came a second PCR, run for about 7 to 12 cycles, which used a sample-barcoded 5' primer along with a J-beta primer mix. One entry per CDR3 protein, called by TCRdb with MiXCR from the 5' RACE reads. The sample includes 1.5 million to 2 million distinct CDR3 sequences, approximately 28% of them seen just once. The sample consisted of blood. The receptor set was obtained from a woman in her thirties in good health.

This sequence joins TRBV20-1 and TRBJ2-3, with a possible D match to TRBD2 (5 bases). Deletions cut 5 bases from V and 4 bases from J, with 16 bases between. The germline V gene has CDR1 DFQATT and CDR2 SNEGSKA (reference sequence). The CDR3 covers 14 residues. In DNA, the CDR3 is TGCAGTGCTGTGGACTCAGCCCGTGCAGATACGCAGTATTTT. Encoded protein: CSAVDSARADTQYF.

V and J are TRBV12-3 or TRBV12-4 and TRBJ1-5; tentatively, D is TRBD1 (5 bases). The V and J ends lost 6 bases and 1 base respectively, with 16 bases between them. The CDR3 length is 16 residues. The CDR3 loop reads CASRKAQGRSNQPQHF. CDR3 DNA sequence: TGTGCCAGCAGGAAAGCTCAGGGTCGGAGCAATCAGCCCCAGCATTTT.

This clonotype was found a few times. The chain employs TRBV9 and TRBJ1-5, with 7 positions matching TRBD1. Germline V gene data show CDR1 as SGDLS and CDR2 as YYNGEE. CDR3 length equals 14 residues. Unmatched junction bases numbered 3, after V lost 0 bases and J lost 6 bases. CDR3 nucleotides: TGTGCCAGCAGCGTAGGAGGGGGCGGTCAGCCCCAGCATTTT. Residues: CASSVGGGGQPQHF.

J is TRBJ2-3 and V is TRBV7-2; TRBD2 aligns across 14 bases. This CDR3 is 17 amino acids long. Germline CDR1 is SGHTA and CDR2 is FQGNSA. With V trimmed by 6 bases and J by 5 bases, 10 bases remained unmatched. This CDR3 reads CASRVTGTSGSQDTQYF. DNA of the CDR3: TGTGCCAGCAGGGTTACCGGGACTAGCGGGAGTCAAGATACGCAGTATTTT.

CDR3 protein: CASSLAWSGDGTDTQYF. CDR3 coding DNA: TGTGCCAGCAGCTTAGCGTGGTCAGGGGATGGCACAGATACGCAGTATTTT. The V and J genes are TRBV7-9 and TRBJ2-3; TRBD1 is a possible D gene (6 bases). Trimming cost V 0 bases and J 1 base, with 14 bases left between them. The CDR3 has 17 residues. Germline-derived CDR1 and CDR2 are SEHNR and FQNEAQ (reference sequence).

The CDR3 here is CASSLPGTGRGTDTQYF. The CDR3 DNA sequence: TGCGCCAGCAGCTTGCCCGGGACAGGGAGGGGAACAGATACGCAGTATTTT. The chain recombines TRBV5-1 with TRBJ2-3; 9 positions match TRBD1. After removal of 1 base from V and 3 bases from J, the junction contained 9 bases not matched to a gene. The germline CDR1 and CDR2 sequences are SGHRS and YFSETQ. The CDR3 runs to 17 residues.

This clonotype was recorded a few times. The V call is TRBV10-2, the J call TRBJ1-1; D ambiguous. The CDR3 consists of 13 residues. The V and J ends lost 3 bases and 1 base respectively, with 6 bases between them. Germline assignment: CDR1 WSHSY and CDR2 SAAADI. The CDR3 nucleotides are TGCGCCAGCAGTGATGATTGGAACACTGAAGCTTTCTTT. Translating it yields CASSDDWNTEAFF.

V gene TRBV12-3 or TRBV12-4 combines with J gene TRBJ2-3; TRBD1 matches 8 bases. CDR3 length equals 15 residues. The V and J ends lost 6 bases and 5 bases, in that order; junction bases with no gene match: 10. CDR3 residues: CASSDQGTGRDTQYF. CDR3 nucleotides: TGTGCCAGCAGCGACCAGGGGACAGGTCGAGATACGCAGTATTTT.

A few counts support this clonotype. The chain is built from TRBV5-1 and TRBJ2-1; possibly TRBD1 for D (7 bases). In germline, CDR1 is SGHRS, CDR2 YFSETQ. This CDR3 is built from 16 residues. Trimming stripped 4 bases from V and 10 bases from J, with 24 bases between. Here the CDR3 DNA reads TGCGCCAGCAGCCAAAGCGGCGGGACAGTCCTTCGGGAGCAGTTCTTC. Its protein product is CASSQSGGTVLREQFF.

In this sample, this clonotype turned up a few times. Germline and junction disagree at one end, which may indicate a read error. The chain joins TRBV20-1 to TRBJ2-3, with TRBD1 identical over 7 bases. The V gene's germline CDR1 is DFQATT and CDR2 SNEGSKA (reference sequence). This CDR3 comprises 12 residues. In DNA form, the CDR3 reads TGCAGGGCTAGAGGGACAGCCGATACGCAGTATTTT. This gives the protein CRARGTADTQYF.

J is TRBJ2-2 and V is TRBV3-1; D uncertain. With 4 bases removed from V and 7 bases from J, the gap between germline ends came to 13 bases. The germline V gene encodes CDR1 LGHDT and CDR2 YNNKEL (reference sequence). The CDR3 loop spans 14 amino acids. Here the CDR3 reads CASSPDLAGGELFF. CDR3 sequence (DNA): TGTGCCAGCAGCCCGGACCTGGCAGGCGGGGAGCTGTTTTTT.

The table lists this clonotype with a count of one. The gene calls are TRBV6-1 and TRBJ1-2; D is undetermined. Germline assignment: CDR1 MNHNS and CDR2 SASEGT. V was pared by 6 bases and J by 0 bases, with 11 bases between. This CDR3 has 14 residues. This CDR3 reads CASRQAGTNYGYTF. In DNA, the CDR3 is TGTGCCAGCAGGCAGGCAGGAACTAACTATGGCTACACCTTC.

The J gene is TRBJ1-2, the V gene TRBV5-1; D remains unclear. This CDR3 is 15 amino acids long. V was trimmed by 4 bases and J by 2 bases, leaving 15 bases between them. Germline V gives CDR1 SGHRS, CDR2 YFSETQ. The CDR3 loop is CASSPPGQVNYGYTF. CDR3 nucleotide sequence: TGCGCCAGCAGCCCCCCCGGGCAGGTCAACTATGGCTACACCTTC. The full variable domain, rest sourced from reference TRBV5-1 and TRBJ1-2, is KAGVTQTPRYLIKTRGQQVTLSCSPISGHRSVSWYQQTPGQGLQFLFEYFSETQRNKGNFPGRFSGRQFSNSRSEMNVSTLELGDSALYLCASSPPGQVNYGYTFGSGTRLTVV.

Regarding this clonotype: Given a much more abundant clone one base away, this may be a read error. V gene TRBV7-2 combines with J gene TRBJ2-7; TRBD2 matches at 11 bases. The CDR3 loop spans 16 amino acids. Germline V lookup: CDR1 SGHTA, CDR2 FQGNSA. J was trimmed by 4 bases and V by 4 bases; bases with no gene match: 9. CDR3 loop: CASSSTTSGGRYEQYF. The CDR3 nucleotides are TGTGCCAGCAGCTCCACTACTAGCGGGGGTAGGTACGAGCAGTACTTC.

The CDR3 nucleotides are TGTGCCAGCTCACCGCGGACCTCTGAAGGGTATGGCTACACCTTC. Translating gives CASSPRTSEGYGYTF. J is TRBJ1-2 and V is TRBV18, with D uncertain. Germline V CDR1 and CDR2: KGHSH, LQKENI. The CDR3 spans 15 residues. V lost 3 bases and J 5 bases, leaving 16 bases between the germline ends.

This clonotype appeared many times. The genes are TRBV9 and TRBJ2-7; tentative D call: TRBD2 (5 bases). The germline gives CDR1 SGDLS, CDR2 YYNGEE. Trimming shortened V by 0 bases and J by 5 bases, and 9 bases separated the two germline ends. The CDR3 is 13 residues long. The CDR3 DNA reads TGTGCCAGCAGCGTAGAGGTGCGGGACGAGCAGTACTTC. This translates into CASSVEVRDEQYF.

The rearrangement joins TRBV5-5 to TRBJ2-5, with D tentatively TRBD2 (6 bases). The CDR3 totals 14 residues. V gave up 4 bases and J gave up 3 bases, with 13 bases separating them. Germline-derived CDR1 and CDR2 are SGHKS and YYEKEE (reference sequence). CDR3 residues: CASSRRGLEETQYF. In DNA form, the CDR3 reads TGTGCCAGCAGCCGGAGGGGACTCGAAGAGACCCAGTACTTC.

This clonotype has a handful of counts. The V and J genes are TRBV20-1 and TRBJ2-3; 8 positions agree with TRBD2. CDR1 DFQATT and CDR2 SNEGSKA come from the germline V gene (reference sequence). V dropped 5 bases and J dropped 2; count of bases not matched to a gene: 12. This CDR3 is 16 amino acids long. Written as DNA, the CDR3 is TGCAGTGCTGGGCACGGAGCGGGAGCCCTCACAGATACGCAGTATTTT. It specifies CSAGHGAGALTDTQYF.

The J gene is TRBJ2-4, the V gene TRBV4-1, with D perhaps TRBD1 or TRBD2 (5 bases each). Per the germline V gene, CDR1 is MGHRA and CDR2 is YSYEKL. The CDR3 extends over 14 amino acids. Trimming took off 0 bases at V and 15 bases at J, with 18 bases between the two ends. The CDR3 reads CASSQDGTESERYF. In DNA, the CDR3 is TGCGCCAGCAGCCAAGACGGGACCGAGTCAGAGCGGTACTTC.

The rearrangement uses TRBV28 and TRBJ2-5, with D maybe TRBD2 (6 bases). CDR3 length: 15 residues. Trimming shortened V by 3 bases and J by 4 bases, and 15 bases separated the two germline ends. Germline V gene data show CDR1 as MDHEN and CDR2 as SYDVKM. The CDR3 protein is CASSFRGTGGETQYF. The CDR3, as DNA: TGTGCCAGCAGTTTCCGGGGGACCGGGGGAGAGACCCAGTACTTC.

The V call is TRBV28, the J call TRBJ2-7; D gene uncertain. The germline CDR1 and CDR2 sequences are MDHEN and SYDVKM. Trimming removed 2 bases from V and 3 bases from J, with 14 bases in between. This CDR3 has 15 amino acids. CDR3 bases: TGTGCCAGCAGTTTAGGTTCGGCAGCCAGCTACGAGCAGTACTTC. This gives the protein CASSLGSAASYEQYF. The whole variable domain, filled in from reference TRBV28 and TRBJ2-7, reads DVKVTQSSRYLVKRTGEKVFLECVQDMDHENMFWYRQDPGLGLRLIYFSYDVKMKEKGDIPEGYSVSREKKERFSLILESASTNQTSMYLCASSLGSAASYEQYFGPGTRLTVT.

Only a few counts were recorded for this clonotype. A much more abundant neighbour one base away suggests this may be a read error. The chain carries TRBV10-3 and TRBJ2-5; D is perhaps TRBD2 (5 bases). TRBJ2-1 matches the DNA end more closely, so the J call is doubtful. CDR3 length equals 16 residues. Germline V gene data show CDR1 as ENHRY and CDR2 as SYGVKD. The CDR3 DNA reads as TGTGCCATCAGTGAGCCCCCCGGCCGGGGAAAAGAGACCCAGTTCTTC. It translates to CAISEPPGRGKETQFF.

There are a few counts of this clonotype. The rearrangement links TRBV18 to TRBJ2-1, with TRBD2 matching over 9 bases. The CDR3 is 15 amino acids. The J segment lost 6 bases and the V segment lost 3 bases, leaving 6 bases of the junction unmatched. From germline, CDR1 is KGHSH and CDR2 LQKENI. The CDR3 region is CASSPASGNVNEQFF. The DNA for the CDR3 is TGTGCCAGCTCACCGGCTAGCGGGAACGTCAATGAGCAGTTCTTC.

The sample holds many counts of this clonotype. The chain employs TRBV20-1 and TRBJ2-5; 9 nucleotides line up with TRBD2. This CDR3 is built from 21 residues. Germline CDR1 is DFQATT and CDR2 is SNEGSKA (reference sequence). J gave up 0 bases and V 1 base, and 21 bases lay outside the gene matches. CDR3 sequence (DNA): TGCAGTGCTAGAGTGGGCCCGGCGACTAGCGGAACCGAGTTCTACCAAGAGACCCAGTACTTC. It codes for CSARVGPATSGTEFYQETQYF.

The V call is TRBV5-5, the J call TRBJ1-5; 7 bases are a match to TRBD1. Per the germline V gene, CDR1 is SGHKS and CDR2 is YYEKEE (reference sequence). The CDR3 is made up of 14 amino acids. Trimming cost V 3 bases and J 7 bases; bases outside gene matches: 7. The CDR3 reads CASSSQGGRQPQHF. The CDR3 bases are TGTGCCAGCAGCTCCCAGGGGGGGAGGCAGCCCCAGCATTTT.

The CDR3 here is CASSDLSVTEQFF. CDR3 coding DNA: TGTGCCAGCAGCGACCTTAGCGTCACTGAGCAGTTCTTC. V gene TRBV7-9 combines with J gene TRBJ2-1; the D gene is possibly TRBD2 (5 bases). Trimming left V 5 bases short and J 9 bases short, with 14 bases between. The germline V gene has CDR1 SEHNR and CDR2 FQNEAQ (reference sequence). The CDR3 has 13 amino acids.

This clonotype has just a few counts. The CDR3 coding sequence is TGTGCCAGCAGCTTACCCCGGACCTTAGCCAAAAACATTCAGTACTTC. Its translation: CASSLPRTLAKNIQYF. This rearrangement joins TRBV7-9 to TRBJ2-4, with no clear D. In germline, CDR1 is SEHNR, CDR2 FQNEAQ (reference sequence). Trimming took off 2 bases at V and 0 bases at J, with 11 bases between the two ends. The CDR3 sequence is 16 residues long.